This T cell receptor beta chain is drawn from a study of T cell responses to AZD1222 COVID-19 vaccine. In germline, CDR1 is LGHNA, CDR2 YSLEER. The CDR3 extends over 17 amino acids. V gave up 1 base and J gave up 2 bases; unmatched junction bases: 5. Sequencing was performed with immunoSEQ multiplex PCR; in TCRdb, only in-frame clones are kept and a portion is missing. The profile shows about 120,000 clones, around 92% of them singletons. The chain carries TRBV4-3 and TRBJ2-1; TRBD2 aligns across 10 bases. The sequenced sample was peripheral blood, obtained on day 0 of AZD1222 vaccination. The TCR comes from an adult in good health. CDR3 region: CASSQAPAGGPYNEQFF. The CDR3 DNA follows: TGCGCCAGCAGCCAAGCCCCAGCGGGGGGGCCCTACAATGAGCAGTTCTTC.